In its sample, the clone carrying this T cell receptor (beta chain) was seen a few times. What it binds is not known. V gave up 1 base and J gave up 5 bases, with 23 bases separating them. The germline CDR1 and CDR2 sequences are LGHDT and YNNKEL (reference sequence). This CDR3 is built from 18 residues. Assembly of TCR beta libraries relied on iRepertoire HTBI primers together with Arm-PCR of CDR3 regions. TCRdb processed the multiplex PCR reads anew with MiXCR; each CDR3 protein has one entry. The table has a few hundred thousand distinct CDR3 sequences, roughly a quarter seen once. This sample's time point: persistent/refractory GD, antithyroid drugs over 5 years with positive TRAb. Generation of the TCR library employed RNA extracted from PBMCs. This sample was included in a study of regulatory T cells in long-lasting Graves disease. Findings of the study overall: Persistent patients shared more public clonotypes (2,741) than new patients (about 1,000).

Sequencing used peripheral blood mononuclear cells (PBMCs), obtained when the disease was refractory, from a patient treated with antithyroid drugs. V usage is TRBV3-1 and J usage is TRBJ2-5; no reliable D call. The clonotype was recovered from a female donor with Graves disease. As DNA, the CDR3 is TGTGCCAGCAGCCAAGTGCTCTGGCGACCAACGTCTTTTGAGACCCAGTACTTC. This encodes CASSQVLWRPTSFETQYF.